The present T cell receptor beta chain was sequenced within a study of beta chain features in type 1 diabetes. The overall study: Healthy donors, compared against patients, showed similar age, gender and cell yields. Study findings and constraints: Insertions at VDJ junctions were less frequent in type 1 diabetes patients. These patients also deleted more nucleotides at the same junctions. In all four CD4+ subsets, TCRB CDR3 length was significantly, moderately reduced in type 1 diabetes.

Trimming pared 0 bases from V and 2 bases from J, leaving 7 bases between. The germline CDR1 and CDR2 sequences are MGHRA and YSYEKL. This CDR3 comprises 14 residues. Sorting with CD45RO/CCR7/CD25/CD127/CD95/CD27 yielded naive, central memory, regulatory and stem-like memory CD4+ cells. Reverse transcribing all isolated RNA meant expressed TCRB transcripts were sequenced. TCRdb keeps only in-frame clones here, not all; method: immunoSEQ multiplex PCR. This table holds about 160,000 clones, approximately 8.1% found once. This clone occurred a few times. The antigen is undetermined. The sequence derives from a woman aged 40 to 50 with type 1 diabetes. The V gene is TRBV4-1, the J gene TRBJ1-2; D not certain. Sequencing was carried out using central memory CD4+ T cells from blood. CDR3 DNA sequence: TGCGCCAGCAGCCAAGAAACAGTAAACTATGGCTACACCTTC. It yields the protein CASSQETVNYGYTF.